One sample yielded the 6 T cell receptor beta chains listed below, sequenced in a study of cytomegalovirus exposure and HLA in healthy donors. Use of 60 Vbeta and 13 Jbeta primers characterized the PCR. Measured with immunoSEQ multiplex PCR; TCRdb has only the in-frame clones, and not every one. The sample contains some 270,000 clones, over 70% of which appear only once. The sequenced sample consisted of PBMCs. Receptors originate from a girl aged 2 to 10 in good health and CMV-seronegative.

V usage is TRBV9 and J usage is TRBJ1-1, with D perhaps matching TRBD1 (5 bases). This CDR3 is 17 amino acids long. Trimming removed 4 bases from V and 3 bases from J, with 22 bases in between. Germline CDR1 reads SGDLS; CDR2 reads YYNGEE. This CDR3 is CASSPKRGGLQHTEAFF. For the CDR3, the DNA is TGTGCCAGCAGCCCAAAGCGGGGGGGGTTACAGCACACTGAAGCTTTCTTT.

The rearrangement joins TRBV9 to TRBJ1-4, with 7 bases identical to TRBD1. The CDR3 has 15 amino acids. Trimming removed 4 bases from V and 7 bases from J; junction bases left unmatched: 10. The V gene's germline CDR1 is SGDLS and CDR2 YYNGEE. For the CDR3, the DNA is TGTGCCAGCAGCAAAAGTGGAGGGGGCGGTGAAAAACTGTTTTTT. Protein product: CASSKSGGGGEKLFF.

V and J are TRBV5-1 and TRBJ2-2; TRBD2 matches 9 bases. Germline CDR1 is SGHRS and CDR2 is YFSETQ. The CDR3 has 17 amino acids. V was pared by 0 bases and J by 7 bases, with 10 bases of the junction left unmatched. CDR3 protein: CASSLGPIAGVSGELFF. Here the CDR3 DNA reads TGCGCCAGCAGCTTGGGTCCGATAGCGGGAGTAAGCGGGGAGCTGTTTTTT.

The DNA of the CDR3 is TGTGCCAGCAGCACCGACAGGGGGACCCAGTACTTC. Amino acids: CASSTDRGTQYF. J is TRBJ2-5 and V is TRBV5-4, with TRBD1 matching over 8 bases. The junction had 3 bases not matched to a gene; V was cut back by 4 bases and J by 7 bases. CDR3 length equals 12 residues. The germline CDR1 and CDR2 sequences are SGHNT and YYREEE (reference sequence).

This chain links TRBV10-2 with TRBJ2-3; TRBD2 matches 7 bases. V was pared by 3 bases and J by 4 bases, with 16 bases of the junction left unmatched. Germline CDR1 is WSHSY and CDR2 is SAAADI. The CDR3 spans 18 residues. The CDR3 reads CASSESRRLAAEADTQYF. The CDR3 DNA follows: TGCGCCAGCAGTGAATCCCGACGGCTAGCGGCTGAGGCAGATACGCAGTATTTT.

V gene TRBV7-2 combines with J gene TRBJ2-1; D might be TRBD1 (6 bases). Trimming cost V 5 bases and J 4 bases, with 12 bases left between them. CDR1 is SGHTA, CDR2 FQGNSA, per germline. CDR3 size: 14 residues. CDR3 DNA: TGTGCCAGCAGCCCAGGACAGATTTACAATGAGCAGTTCTTC. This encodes CASSPGQIYNEQFF.